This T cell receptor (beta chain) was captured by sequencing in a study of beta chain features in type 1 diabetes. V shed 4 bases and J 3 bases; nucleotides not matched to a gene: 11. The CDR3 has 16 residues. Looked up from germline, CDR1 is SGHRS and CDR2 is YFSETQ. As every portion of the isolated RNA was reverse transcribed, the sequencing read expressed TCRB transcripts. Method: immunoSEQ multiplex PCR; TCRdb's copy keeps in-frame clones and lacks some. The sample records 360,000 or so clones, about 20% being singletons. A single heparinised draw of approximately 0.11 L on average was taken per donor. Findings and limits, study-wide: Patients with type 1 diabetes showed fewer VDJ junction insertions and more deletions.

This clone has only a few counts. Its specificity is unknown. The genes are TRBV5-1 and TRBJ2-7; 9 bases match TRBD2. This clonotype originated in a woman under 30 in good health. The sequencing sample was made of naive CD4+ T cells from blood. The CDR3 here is CASSPTGTSMIYEQYF. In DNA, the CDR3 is TGCGCCAGCAGCCCGACCGGGACTAGCATGATCTACGAGCAGTACTTC.